The 23 T cell receptor beta chains reported below all come from one sample, sequenced in a study of T cells in Graves' hyperthyroidism and ophthalmopathy. Regions amplified from RNA transcripts were the TCR beta CDR3 regions. HTBI primers were the set used in a first-round RT-PCR of the TCR CDR3. TCRdb reprocessed the multiplex PCR reads via MiXCR and lists one record per CDR3 protein. The sample lists around 300,000 distinct CDR3 sequences; approximately 15% were seen once. Sequencing was done on a sample of blood. The receptors derive from a woman aged 25-40 years with Graves' hyperthyroidism.

Ten or more counts support this clonotype. This chain joins TRBV18 and TRBJ1-1; TRBD1 agrees at 10 bases. The V gene end was trimmed by 4 bases and the J gene end by 8 bases; junction bases not matched to a gene: 1. Germline V lookup: CDR1 KGHSH, CDR2 LQKENI. The CDR3 has 12 amino acids. The CDR3 is CASSRDRGEAFF. The CDR3 DNA is TGTGCCAGCTCACGGGACAGGGGAGAAGCTTTCTTT.

In this sample, this clonotype turned up once. V is TRBV18 and J is TRBJ2-5, with D uncertain. Trimming took 6 bases from V and 2 from J, leaving 10 bases between them. The length of the CDR3 is 13 residues. Germline V lookup: CDR1 KGHSH, CDR2 LQKENI. CDR3 nucleotides: TGTGCCAGCTCCTTATTTGGACAAGAGACCCAGTACTTC. Its translation is CASSLFGQETQYF.

There are many counts of this clonotype. This chain uses TRBV14 with TRBJ2-7, with D hard to call. This CDR3 is built from 13 residues. Germline lookup yields CDR1 SGHDN and CDR2 FVKESK. V was trimmed by 0 bases and J by 7 bases, leaving 10 bases between them. CDR3 loop: CASSQDSRKEQYF. The CDR3 DNA reads TGTGCCAGCAGCCAAGATTCCCGGAAGGAGCAGTACTTC.

V usage is TRBV4-2 and J usage is TRBJ2-2; 8 bases fit TRBD2. J gave up 7 bases and V 1 base, and 8 bases lay outside the gene matches. CDR1 is LGHNA, CDR2 YNFKEQ, per germline. The CDR3 sequence is 16 residues long. CDR3 residues: CASSQGTSWGVGELFF. The CDR3 nucleotides read TGTGCCAGCAGCCAAGGGACTAGCTGGGGGGTCGGGGAGCTGTTTTTT.

The sample holds a few counts of this clonotype. The V gene is TRBV3-1, the J gene TRBJ2-7; tentatively, D is TRBD2 (6 bases). The CDR3 covers 15 residues. Trimming cost V 1 base and J 1 base, with 11 bases left between them. The germline CDR1 and CDR2 sequences are LGHDT and YNNKEL (reference sequence). The CDR3 protein is CASSQVSSESYEQYF. CDR3 sequence (DNA): TGTGCCAGCAGCCAAGTATCTAGCGAATCCTACGAGCAGTACTTC.

The chain carries TRBV28 and TRBJ2-7, with D possibly TRBD1 on 6 matching bases. The CDR3 has 14 residues. The germline V and J ends were trimmed by 4 bases and 2 bases, with 12 bases remaining between them. In germline, CDR1 is MDHEN, CDR2 SYDVKM. Here the CDR3 DNA reads TGTGCCAGCAGTTCCACAGGGCCTACCTACGAGCAGTACTTC. This gives the protein CASSSTGPTYEQYF.

This clonotype was seen many times. The chain links TRBV28 to TRBJ2-5, with 7 bases fitting TRBD2. CDR1 and CDR2 from the germline V gene are MDHEN and SYDVKM. This CDR3 is built from 14 residues. The V and J ends lost 6 bases and 3 bases, in that order; junction bases with no gene match: 7. The CDR3 here is CASSTPSGEETQYF. The DNA of the CDR3 is TGTGCCAGCAGCACCCCAAGCGGGGAAGAGACCCAGTACTTC.

This clonotype was seen more than once but under ten times. V is TRBV7-8 and J is TRBJ1-2, with TRBD1 matching 8 bases. This CDR3 has 14 amino acids. The V gene end was trimmed by 1 base and the J gene end by 2 bases; junction bases not matched to a gene: 0. Germline CDR1 SGHVS, CDR2 FQNEAQ. CDR3 nucleotide sequence: TGTGCCAGCAGCTTAGGGACAGGGAACTATGGCTACACCTTC. This codes for CASSLGTGNYGYTF.

The chain recombines TRBV19 with TRBJ1-1; 8 bases match TRBD1. There are 14 residues in the CDR3. J lost 5 bases, V lost 3 bases, and 5 bases had no gene match. Germline assignment: CDR1 LNHDA and CDR2 SQIVND (reference sequence). This chain's CDR3 is CASSIRTGSTEAFF. In nucleotides, the CDR3 is TGTGCCAGTAGTATCAGGACAGGGAGTACTGAAGCTTTCTTT.

This clonotype occurred a few times. The J gene is TRBJ2-1, the V gene TRBV7-9, with 10 bases aligning to TRBD2. CDR3 length: 15 residues. The germline gives CDR1 SEHNR, CDR2 FQNEAQ (reference sequence). V trimming: 5 bases; J trimming: 8 bases; junction bases outside the gene matches: 9. As DNA, the CDR3 is TGTGCCAGCAGCCCTCCTAGCGGGAGTTTGGATGAGCAGTTCTTC. It translates to CASSPPSGSLDEQFF.

This clonotype was found many times. The rearrangement links TRBV5-1 to TRBJ1-1; 7 nucleotides line up with TRBD1. V was pared by 3 bases and J by 0 bases, with 8 bases of the junction left unmatched. The CDR3 covers 16 residues. Germline V gives CDR1 SGHRS, CDR2 YFSETQ. The CDR3 nucleotides are TGCGCCAGCAGCTGGGATAAGGGGGCTTTGAACACTGAAGCTTTCTTT. Protein sequence: CASSWDKGALNTEAFF.

As regards this clonotype: A much larger clone is a single base away; this may be a read error. The chain joins TRBV29-1 to TRBJ2-7; 8 bases agree with TRBD2. Germline V CDR1 and CDR2: SQVTM, ANQGSEA. This CDR3 is 14 amino acids long. V dropped 2 bases and J dropped 5; count of bases not matched to a gene: 8. CDR3 DNA sequence: TGCAGCGTTGAATCGGTTAGCGGGAACCACGAGCAGTACTTC. It translates to CSVESVSGNHEQYF.

This clonotype was observed at least ten times. J is TRBJ1-2 and V is TRBV28, with D possibly being TRBD1 (5 bases). The CDR3 is 14 amino acids. Looked up from germline, CDR1 is MDHEN and CDR2 is SYDVKM. Trimming stripped 0 bases from V and 2 bases from J, with 7 bases between. The CDR3 nucleotides are TGTGCCAGCAGTTTATGGCAGGGAAACTATGGCTACACCTTC. Translation gives CASSLWQGNYGYTF.

This clonotype has more than one count but fewer than ten. The chain recombines TRBV11-2 with TRBJ2-1; 10 positions agree with TRBD2. Germline V lookup: CDR1 SGHAT, CDR2 FQNNGV. V lost 5 bases, J lost 5 bases, and 18 bases stayed unmatched. There are 19 residues in the CDR3. The CDR3 here is CASSRPGLAGEGKDNEQFF. The CDR3 DNA follows: TGTGCCAGCAGCCGACCGGGGCTAGCGGGAGAGGGAAAGGACAATGAGCAGTTCTTC.

This clonotype was observed at least ten times. J is TRBJ1-4 and V is TRBV5-1, with TRBD1 matching 7 bases. Germline assignment: CDR1 SGHRS and CDR2 YFSETQ. This CDR3 contains 15 residues. Germline trimming cut 4 bases from V and 6 bases from J; bases unmatched to any gene: 9. CDR3 DNA: TGCGCCAGCAGCAAGGGACAGACGAGGGATGAAAAACTGTTTTTT. Translated, it gives CASSKGQTRDEKLFF.

V gene TRBV7-2 combines with J gene TRBJ2-7; D not certain. The V gene's germline CDR1 is SGHTA and CDR2 FQGNSA. V gave up 2 bases and J gave up 6 bases, with 14 bases separating them. CDR3 length: 14 residues. CDR3 loop: CASSLLVLSGEQYF. CDR3 in DNA: TGTGCCAGCAGCTTACTAGTCCTGAGTGGCGAGCAGTACTTC. Full variable domain (remainder filled in from reference TRBV7-2 and TRBJ2-7): GAGVSQSPSNKVTEKGKDVELRCDPISGHTALYWYRQSLGQGLEFLIYFQGNSAPDKSGLPSDRFSAERTGGSVSTLTIQRTQQEDSAVYLCASSLLVLSGEQYFGPGTRLTVT.

Ten or more counts support this clonotype. The chain links TRBV28 to TRBJ1-6, with a possible D match to TRBD1 (6 bases). Germline values: CDR1 MDHEN, CDR2 SYDVKM. Trimming cost V 3 bases and J 8 bases, with 14 bases left between them. The CDR3 length is 15 residues. The chain's CDR3 is CASSLGRGWDSPLHF. CDR3 DNA sequence: TGTGCCAGCAGTTTGGGCAGGGGTTGGGATTCACCCCTCCACTTT.

J is TRBJ2-7 and V is TRBV3-1; TRBD2 matches 15 bases. This CDR3 is 16 amino acids long. The V gene end was trimmed by 3 bases and the J gene end by 3 bases; junction bases not matched to a gene: 3. CDR1 is LGHDT, CDR2 YNNKEL, per germline (reference sequence). CDR3 sequence reads: CASSQGLAGGGYEQYF. As DNA, the CDR3 is TGTGCCAGCAGCCAGGGACTAGCGGGAGGAGGCTACGAGCAGTACTTC.

There are many counts of this clonotype. The CDR3 DNA follows: TGCAGTGCGCCCGCGCGGGACTACAATGAGCAGTTCTTC. Translating gives CSAPARDYNEQFF. The gene calls are TRBV20-1 and TRBJ2-1, with D possibly matching TRBD2 (6 bases). With 6 bases removed from V and 3 bases from J, the gap between germline ends came to 12 bases. The CDR3 contains 13 residues. Germline CDR1 is DFQATT and CDR2 is SNEGSKA (reference sequence).

This clonotype appeared a few times. The rearrangement links TRBV9 to TRBJ2-5; 7 bases match TRBD2. The CDR3 spans 14 residues. Germline loops: CDR1 SGDLS, CDR2 YYNGEE. V trimming: 3 bases; J trimming: 0 bases; junction bases outside the gene matches: 2. The CDR3 sequence is CASSGGGYQETQYF. CDR3 sequence (DNA): TGTGCCAGCAGCGGGGGGGGGTACCAAGAGACCCAGTACTTC.

This clonotype was found a few times. V gene TRBV7-9 combines with J gene TRBJ1-5; the D gene is possibly TRBD1 (5 bases). The ends were cut back, 1 base at V and 3 bases at J, with 7 bases in the middle. The CDR3 has 14 residues. Germline lookup yields CDR1 SEHNR and CDR2 FQNEAQ (reference sequence). CDR3: CASSLDRFNQPQHF. The CDR3, as DNA: TGTGCCAGCAGCTTAGACAGGTTCAATCAGCCCCAGCATTTT.

The V call is TRBV5-1, the J call TRBJ2-5; D might be TRBD2 (6 bases). Germline lookup yields CDR1 SGHRS and CDR2 YFSETQ. The CDR3 loop spans 14 amino acids. V was shortened by 4 bases and J by 5 bases, with 15 bases between the two germline ends. The CDR3 DNA is TGCGCCAGCAGCGGGGCCCTCCGGGAGGAGACCCAGTACTTC. This codes for CASSGALREETQYF.

This clonotype showed up just a few times. The rearrangement uses TRBV20-1 and TRBJ1-3, with 7 bases lining up with TRBD1. Germline CDR1 reads DFQATT; CDR2 reads SNEGSKA (reference sequence). This CDR3 spans 15 amino acids. The J segment lost 2 bases and the V segment lost 3 bases, leaving 7 bases of the junction unmatched. CDR3 sequence (DNA): TGCAGTGCTAGTCCCGATGGGACAGCTGGAAACACCATATATTTT. It codes for CSASPDGTAGNTIYF.